The rows below give T cell receptor beta chains drawn from one sample of a study of T cell responses to AZD1222 COVID-19 vaccine. The repertoire was sequenced with immunoSEQ multiplex PCR; TCRdb's copy has only in-frame clones and lacks some. The table lists approximately 140,000 clones, 70% to 90% of them singletons, with approximately 3.1% in the top ten. The source was peripheral blood, collected on day 0 of AZD1222 vaccination. The source of these receptors is an adult in good health. CDR3s include the opening cysteine and the closing phenylalanine or tryptophan. D genes are given only for firm matches. For some rows the clone size is stated as once, few or many, or as a class when expanded; others skip it.

CDR3 DNA	CDR3 protein	V gene	J gene	clone size	D gene
TGTGCCAGCAGTTTTGGAGGAAATCCCCGCTCGGATGAAAAACTGTTTTTT	CASSFGGNPRSDEKLFF	TRBV28	TRBJ1-4	-	-
TGTGCCAGCAGCTTGCAGTATTATAGCAATCAGCCCCAGCATTTT	CASSLQYYSNQPQHF	TRBV7-2	TRBJ1-5	-	-
TGTGCCAGTAGTATTGCTAGCGGGAGTGCGAGTACAGATACGCAGTATTTT	CASSIASGSASTDTQYF	TRBV19	TRBJ2-3	-	TRBD2
TGCGCCAGCAGCCTTAGAACTCGGGACACCTTTAGCACAGATACGCAGTATTTT	CASSLRTRDTFSTDTQYF	TRBV5-1	TRBJ2-3	-	-
TGTGCCAGCAGCCCCCGGGAGGGCTATGTCGGCTACACCTTC	CASSPREGYVGYTF	TRBV7-2	TRBJ1-2	once	-
TGTGCCAGCACTTACAGGGGGCCTTTATCTGGAAACACCATATATTTT	CASTYRGPLSGNTIYF	TRBV28	TRBJ1-3	-	TRBD1
TGTGCCAGCAGTTACGGTACTAGCGTTCTGTGGAATGAGCAGTTCTTC	CASSYGTSVLWNEQFF	TRBV6-5	TRBJ2-1	-	TRBD2
TGTGCCAGCGGAACAGGGAAGGTAAAGCCCCAGCATTTT	CASGTGKVKPQHF	TRBV6-5	TRBJ1-5	-	-
TGTGCCAGCAGAGACAGGGGGCTACGGGAGTATGGCTACACCTTC	CASRDRGLREYGYTF	TRBV28	TRBJ1-2	few	TRBD1
TGTGCCAGCAGCTTTTGCTACGAGCAGTACTTC	CASSFCYEQYF	TRBV11-3	TRBJ2-7	once	-
TGTGCCAGCAGCGACAAATACAATGAGCAGTTCTTC	CASSDKYNEQFF	TRBV11-1	TRBJ2-1	-	-
TGTGCCAGCAGTACCCTAGACAGGGTGGGTGGCTACACCTTC	CASSTLDRVGGYTF	TRBV27	TRBJ1-2	-	TRBD1
TGTGCCAGCAGCCTTCAGTATACCCCCTACAATGAGCAGTTCTTC	CASSLQYTPYNEQFF	TRBV11-2	TRBJ2-1	-	-
TGTGCCAGCAGTTCCTGGGGGCGGGGCGAGACCCAGTACTTC	CASSSWGRGETQYF	TRBV27	TRBJ2-5	-	-